These 18 T cell receptor beta chains share one sample of origin, sequenced in a study of blood T cell repertoires in COVID-19. The repertoire was sequenced with immunoSEQ multiplex PCR; TCRdb's copy has only in-frame clones and lacks some. Among fewer than 400,000 clones listed, 90% to 95% were seen once. The source material was PBMCs or T cells enriched from blood (not recorded which). The receptors originated from a woman aged 25 to 39 who had been exposed to COVID-19.

This chain joins TRBV6-5 and TRBJ2-3; D is perhaps TRBD2 (5 bases). The V gene lost 6 bases and the J gene lost 6 bases, with 16 bases spanning the gap. The CDR3 length is 14 residues. Germline values: CDR1 MNHEY, CDR2 SVGAGI. The CDR3 DNA follows: TGTGCCAGCAGCCCCAGGACTTACACGGATACGCAGTATTTT. This codes for CASSPRTYTDTQYF.

The J gene is TRBJ2-3, the V gene TRBV19; D is perhaps TRBD1 (6 bases). V lost 7 bases and J 4 bases, leaving 15 bases between the germline ends. Germline V lookup: CDR1 LNHDA, CDR2 SQIVND (reference sequence). CDR3 size: 14 residues. For the CDR3, the DNA is TGTGCCAGTAATGATCGAGGGGGACCAGATACGCAGTATTTT. Translated: CASNDRGGPDTQYF.

The V and J genes are TRBV7-9 and TRBJ1-1; D is unresolved. CDR1 SEHNR and CDR2 FQNEAQ come from the germline V gene (reference sequence). The CDR3 runs 13 residues. Trimming pared 0 bases from V and 7 bases from J, leaving 9 bases between. CDR3 nucleotides: TGTGCCAGCAGCTTAGCGCAGTGGAGTGAAGCTTTCTTT. Protein product: CASSLAQWSEAFF.

The chain uses TRBV18 and TRBJ1-2; 10 bases fit TRBD1. Germline loops: CDR1 KGHSH, CDR2 LQKENI. The V segment lost 2 bases and the J segment 7 bases; nucleotides outside the gene matches: 1. This CDR3 has 13 amino acids. The DNA for the CDR3 is TGTGCCAGCTCACCAGGGACAGGGGCTGGCTACACCTTC. Translation: CASSPGTGAGYTF.

This clone was observed a handful of times. The junction shows a germline mismatch at one end, possibly a read error. This sequence joins TRBV6-1 and TRBJ1-2; 11 bases align to TRBD1. The CDR3 is made up of 15 amino acids. Looked up from germline, CDR1 is MNHNS and CDR2 is SASEGT. Here the CDR3 reads CASSEAVWDRGWSLF. CDR3 DNA: TGTGCCAGCAGTGAAGCGGTTTGGGACAGGGGGTGGTCTCTCTTC.

V gene TRBV4-3 combines with J gene TRBJ1-1; tentative D call: TRBD1 (6 bases). The V and J ends lost 3 bases and 2 bases respectively, with 13 bases between them. There are 15 residues in the CDR3. From germline, CDR1 is LGHNA and CDR2 YSLEER. The CDR3 spells CASSQTGTLNTEAFF. CDR3 sequence (DNA): TGCGCCAGCAGCCAGACCGGGACACTCAACACTGAAGCTTTCTTT.

This chain connects TRBV11-2 to TRBJ1-1, with D uncertain. The CDR3 is 16 residues long. CDR1 is SGHAT and CDR2 is FQNNGV in the germline V gene. V was cut by 0 bases and J by 5 bases, with 16 bases left in between. In DNA form, the CDR3 reads TGTGCCAGCAGCTTAGACTGGGAGGACTTGATTACTGAAGCTTTCTTT. Protein product: CASSLDWEDLITEAFF.

CDR3 residues: CASSLARGSGANVLTF. CDR3 sequence (DNA): TGTGCCAGCAGCTTAGCTCGAGGTTCTGGGGCCAACGTCCTGACTTTC. The rearrangement joins TRBV7-6 to TRBJ2-6, with D unresolved. The germline gives CDR1 SGHVS, CDR2 FNYEAQ. This CDR3 has 16 amino acids. V lost 0 bases, J lost 1 base, and 7 bases lay in between.

The chain has TRBV3-1 (or the pseudogene TRBV3-2) and TRBJ1-4, with TRBD1 as a possible D gene (5 bases). The V gene's germline CDR1 is LGHDT and CDR2 YNNKEL (reference sequence). There are 14 residues in the CDR3. V was clipped by 1 base and J by 8 bases, with 11 bases between them. CDR3 coding DNA: TGTGCCAGCAGCCAAGTAGGGGTCGGGGAAAAACTGTTTTTT. Translation gives CASSQVGVGEKLFF.

The chain carries TRBV24-1 and TRBJ1-2; 8 bases fit TRBD1. V was clipped by 3 bases and J by 4 bases; unmatched bases: 3. Germline loops: CDR1 KGHDR, CDR2 SFDVKD. This CDR3 is built from 14 residues. DNA of the CDR3: TGTGCCACCAGTGATGTCGACAGGGGCTATGGCTACACCTTC. It encodes CATSDVDRGYGYTF.

The chain joins TRBV2 to TRBJ1-1, with D tentatively TRBD1 (5 bases). V lost 4 bases, J lost 0 bases, and 12 bases lay in between. There are 15 residues in the CDR3. Per germline, CDR1 SNHLY and CDR2 FYNNEI. The CDR3 loop reads CASSAQGNMNTEAFF. CDR3 coding DNA: TGTGCCAGCAGTGCTCAGGGAAATATGAACACTGAAGCTTTCTTT.

The V and J genes are TRBV18 and TRBJ1-5; D may be TRBD1 (6 bases). CDR3 size: 14 residues. Germline values: CDR1 KGHSH, CDR2 LQKENI. Trimming shortened V by 5 bases and J by 5 bases, and 13 bases separated the two germline ends. CDR3 region: CASSTDSRHQPQHF. The CDR3 DNA is TGTGCCAGCTCAACGGACAGTAGACATCAGCCCCAGCATTTT.

This chain uses TRBV2 with TRBJ1-5, with a weak D call TRBD1 (6 bases). The ends were cut back, 5 bases at V and 4 bases at J, with 12 bases in the middle. Per the germline V gene, CDR1 is SNHLY and CDR2 is FYNNEI. This CDR3 is 14 amino acids long. The chain's CDR3 is CASSLDRTNQPQHF. For the CDR3, the DNA is TGTGCCAGCAGTCTTGACAGGACTAATCAGCCCCAGCATTTT.

The chain employs TRBV5-4 and TRBJ2-6; D gene uncertain. The CDR3 consists of 15 residues. The ends were cut back, 0 bases at V and 4 bases at J, with 8 bases in the middle. Germline lookup yields CDR1 SGHNT and CDR2 YYREEE (reference sequence). CDR3 sequence (DNA): TGTGCCAGCAGCTTGGATGCGACAGGGGCCAACGTCCTGACTTTC. Translated, it gives CASSLDATGANVLTF.

This clone was counted a single time. The J gene is TRBJ1-3, the V gene TRBV4-1; TRBD1 aligns across 10 bases. Germline CDR1 MGHRA, CDR2 YSYEKL. This CDR3 is built from 15 residues. Trimming took 2 bases from V and 8 from J; bases not matched to a gene: 6. CDR3 DNA sequence: TGCGCCAGCAGCCAATCGACAGGGGGCGTATACACCATATATTTT. This codes for CASSQSTGGVYTIYF.

The chain combines TRBV11-2 with TRBJ1-1, with D unclear. V shed 5 bases and J shed 4 bases, with 20 bases lying between them. This CDR3 is 16 amino acids long. Germline assignment: CDR1 SGHAT and CDR2 FQNNGV. CDR3 residues: CASSPRPSLAGTEAFF. The CDR3 DNA is TGTGCCAGCAGCCCACGGCCCTCCCTCGCGGGCACTGAAGCTTTCTTT.

V gene TRBV5-5 combines with J gene TRBJ1-3; TRBD1 agrees at 7 bases. The germline gives CDR1 SGHKS, CDR2 YYEKEE (reference sequence). Losses at the gene ends were 0 bases for V and 3 bases for J; bases not matched to a gene: 6. The CDR3 totals 16 residues. CDR3 sequence (DNA): TGTGCCAGCAGCTTGGCCCCGACAGGGATTGGAAACACCATATATTTT. Translating gives CASSLAPTGIGNTIYF.

This chain joins TRBV11-2 and TRBJ1-2, with 8 positions matching TRBD1. The length of the CDR3 is 13 residues. Germline V gene sequence: CDR1 SGHAT, CDR2 FQNNGV. V trimming: 3 bases; J trimming: 8 bases; junction bases outside the gene matches: 5. In nucleotides, the CDR3 is TGTGCCAGCAGCTTGACAGGGGAGTTCGGCTACACCTTC. Its protein product is CASSLTGEFGYTF. The variable domain in full, with the rest retrieved from reference TRBV11-2 and TRBJ1-2, is EAGVAQSPRYKIIEKRQSVAFWCNPISGHATLYWYQQILGQGPKLLIQFQNNGVVDDSQLPKDRFSAERLKGVDSTLKIQPAKLEDSAVYLCASSLTGEFGYTFGSGTRLTVV.